This TCR beta chain is from a study of follicular helper T cells after annual influenza vaccination. Study results and caveats: Recurrent ICOS+CD38+ cTfh clonotypes included tetramer and AIM influenza-specific ones. Day 7 ICOS+CD38+ clones later appeared mostly in ICOS-CD38- cTfh.

As regards this clone: What it binds is unknown.

Assay: immunoSEQ multiplex PCR; the TCRdb copy retains only in-frame clones and omits some. The sample holds approximately 15,000 clones; approximately 78% are singletons and the top ten take around 0.5%. Per germline, CDR1 LGHNA and CDR2 YSLEER. V lost 0 bases, J lost 4 bases, and 12 bases lay in between. The CDR3 runs 15 residues. Time point in this sample: 2014-2015 season, pre-vaccination. Community-dwelling subjects without influenza vaccination in the prior 6 months were enrolled. Vaccine contraindications, substance abuse, HIV/AIDS, active malignancy and active illness excluded donors. The chain has TRBV4-3 and TRBJ1-2; D not resolved. The specimen comprised CXCR5- memory CD4+ T cells sorted from blood, sampled on the day of influenza vaccination. This sequence was found in an adult who received the influenza vaccine. The CDR3: CASSQDTRSFYGYTF. CDR3 nucleotides: TGCGCCAGCAGCCAAGATACCCGGTCTTTCTATGGCTACACCTTC.